This T cell receptor beta chain was observed in a study of blood T cell repertoires in COVID-19. Only in-frame clones appear in the TCRdb table, and some are missing; sequencing was by immunoSEQ multiplex PCR. The top ten clones hold more than 1% of a sample with over 150,000 clones, approximately 84% of them seen once. Germline values: CDR1 MNHNS, CDR2 SASEGT. V lost 0 bases, J lost 4 bases, and 3 bases stayed unmatched. The CDR3 totals 15 residues. The sequence was collected from a man aged 35-49 years with acute or convalescent COVID-19. Sequencing input: peripheral blood. This chain links TRBV6-1 with TRBJ2-3; 8 bases agree with TRBD2. The CDR3 loop reads CASSEASGVPDTQYF. DNA of the CDR3: TGTGCCAGCAGTGAAGCTAGCGGGGTTCCAGATACGCAGTATTTT.